The source of this T cell receptor beta chain is a study of HIV-infected patients and healthy controls. The CDR3 has 17 amino acids. Germline V lookup: CDR1 LGHDT, CDR2 YNNKEL (reference sequence). Trimming removed 0 bases from V and 1 base from J; junction bases left unmatched: 8. Alpha and beta constant-region primers primed reverse transcription of approximately 500 ng RNA. Each of the alpha and beta chains got its own library through chain-specific third strand synthesis with indices. TCRdb independently ran MiXCR on the 5' RACE reads; one entry per CDR3 protein. The sample carries approximately 25,000 distinct CDR3 sequences, 8% to 10% recorded once. This clonotype has ten or more counts. All unsorted peripheral T cells were captured because whole blood was used without fractionation.

This sequence originates from an adult in good health. Sequencing was performed on blood. V and J are TRBV3-1 and TRBJ1-1, with TRBD1 matching 7 bases. The DNA of the CDR3 is TGTGCCAGCAGCCAAGATCTGAAAGGGGGCTGGAACACTGAAGCTTTCTTT. This sequence encodes CASSQDLKGGWNTEAFF.